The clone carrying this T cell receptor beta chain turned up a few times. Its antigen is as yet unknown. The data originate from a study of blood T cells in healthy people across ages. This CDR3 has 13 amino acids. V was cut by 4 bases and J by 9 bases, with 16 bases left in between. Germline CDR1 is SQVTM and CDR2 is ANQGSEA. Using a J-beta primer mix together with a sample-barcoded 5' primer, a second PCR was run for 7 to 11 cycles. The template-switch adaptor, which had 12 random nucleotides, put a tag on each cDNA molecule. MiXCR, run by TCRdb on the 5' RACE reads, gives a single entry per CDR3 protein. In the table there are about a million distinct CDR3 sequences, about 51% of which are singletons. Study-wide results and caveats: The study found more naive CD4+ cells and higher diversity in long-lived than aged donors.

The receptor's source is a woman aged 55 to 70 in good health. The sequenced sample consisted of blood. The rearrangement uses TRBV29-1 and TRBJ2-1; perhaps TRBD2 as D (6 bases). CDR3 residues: CSVVLREKGEQFF. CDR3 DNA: TGCAGCGTTGTGTTGCGGGAAAAGGGTGAGCAGTTCTTC.